The source of this T cell receptor (beta chain) is a study of Ad26.COV2.S vaccination and SARS-CoV-2 variants. Study summary: The authors gave Ad26.COV2.S intramuscularly, either once or twice 56 days apart.

Regarding treatment: around 19 received Ad26.COV2.S at low or high dose, single or two shots; a few received placebo; per-sample allocation not given. The samples date from day 63 after the first vaccine or placebo injection. It was an adult aged 18-55 years in Boston who was the donor. This CDR3 contains 15 residues. Germline CDR1 is MNHEY and CDR2 is SMNVEV (reference sequence). The ends were cut back, 5 bases at V and 7 bases at J, with 18 bases in the middle. The protocol was immunoSEQ multiplex PCR, while the TCRdb copy is restricted to in-frame clones and leaves out a portion. The sample contains hundreds of thousands of clones, less than 90% of which appear only once. Concerning this clone itself: The target antigen is unknown.

Broader study findings: Non-spike TCR breadth showed similarity between vaccine and placebo recipients. Substantial breadth was reportedly displayed by spike-specific CD8+ and CD4+ T cell responses after vaccination.

This TCR was sampled from a person aged 18-65 years who received the Ad26.COV2.S COVID-19 vaccine or a placebo. Sequenced material: peripheral blood, taken in a trial of Ad26.COV2.S vaccine versus placebo. This chain connects TRBV27 to TRBJ2-1, with TRBD2 as a possible D gene (6 bases). For the CDR3, the DNA is TGTGCCAGCAGTATCGGGACTCACCTAGGGAATGAGCAGTTCTTC. It translates to CASSIGTHLGNEQFF.